The subject of this entry is one T cell receptor (beta chain). This entry comes from a study of cytomegalovirus exposure and HLA in healthy donors. Germline V lookup: CDR1 LNHDA, CDR2 SQIVND (reference sequence). V was pared by 3 bases and J by 7 bases, with 7 bases of the junction left unmatched. The CDR3 extends over 14 amino acids. Amplification used 60 Vbeta primers and 13 Jbeta primers. The method was immunoSEQ multiplex PCR; TCRdb's version includes in-frame clones alone and lacks a portion of them. There are more than 85,000 clones in the sample; about 78% occur only once, and approximately 1.3% lies in the top ten.

Specimen: PBMCs. The chain uses TRBV19 and TRBJ2-7; 9 bases are a match to TRBD2. This receptor was taken from a man younger than 45 in good health and CMV-seronegative. The DNA for the CDR3 is TGTGCCAGTAGTATTGCGGGAGGGCAAGGTGAGCAGTACTTC. This translates into CASSIAGGQGEQYF.